The TCR beta chain under discussion was sequenced for a study of cytomegalovirus exposure and HLA in healthy donors. Per germline, CDR1 SGHVS and CDR2 FNYEAQ. The CDR3 sequence is 15 residues long. V was trimmed by 1 base and J by 7 bases, leaving 16 bases between them. Primers: 60 Vbeta forward and 13 Jbeta reverse. Repertoires were generated with immunoSEQ multiplex PCR, while TCRdb's copy carries only in-frame clones and drops some. The data show 200,000 to 250,000 clones, 77% seen once. This TCR was sampled from a woman aged 55-70 years in good health and CMV-seropositive. V and J are TRBV7-6 and TRBJ1-1, with D unclear. Specimen: PBMCs. The DNA of the CDR3 is TGTGCCAGCAGCTTAGGAAGTAAGGGAGTGGGTGAAGCTTTCTTT. Amino acid sequence: CASSLGSKGVGEAFF.